Listed below are T cell receptor beta chains from one sample, sequenced in a study of a mutant IDH1 vaccine in newly diagnosed glioma. TCRdb keeps only in-frame clones here, not all; method: immunoSEQ multiplex PCR. The data contain approximately 70,000 clones, about 86% of them singletons. The sample was PBMCs, taken from a glioma patient treated with radiotherapy, temozolomide or both. Receptors originate from a man under 40 with glioma. Each CDR3 is given with its conserved first and last residue. Fields, in order: D gene, J gene, clone size, V gene, CDR3 protein, CDR3 DNA. The D gene is left open where the match is weak. The listing skips clone size in some rows; elsewhere it reads once, few, many or a size class.

NA TRBJ2-1 NA TRBV7-9 CASSLVGNEQFF TGTGCCAGCAGCTTAGTCGGTAATGAGCAGTTCTTC
TRBD1 TRBJ1-2 NA TRBV6-5 CASGGDSGYTF TGTGCAAGCGGGGGGGACAGTGGCTACACCTTC
NA TRBJ2-2 NA TRBV10-2 CASSEEWAGKTGELFF TGCGCCAGCAGTGAGGAGTGGGCAGGGAAGACCGGGGAGCTGTTTTTT
NA TRBJ1-1 few TRBV20-1 CSASDHTEAFF TGCAGTGCTAGTGATCACACTGAAGCTTTCTTT
NA TRBJ1-4 NA TRBV6-6 CASRPPRGATNEKLFF TGTGCCAGCAGGCCTCCGAGAGGAGCAACTAATGAAAAACTGTTTTTT
TRBD1 TRBJ1-2 once TRBV7-9 CASGSPRQGVTYGYTF TGTGCCAGCGGCTCTCCGCGACAGGGCGTGACGTATGGCTACACCTTC
NA TRBJ1-5 NA TRBV5-5 CASSLGSNQPQHF TGTGCCAGCAGCTTGGGGAGCAATCAGCCCCAGCATTTT
TRBD1 TRBJ1-2 NA TRBV6-6 CASSYSNRGRSYGYTF TGTGCCAGCAGTTACTCGAATAGGGGGCGGAGCTATGGCTACACCTTC
NA TRBJ2-3 NA TRBV7-9 CASSLLYSTDTQYF TGTGCCAGCAGCTTATTGTACAGCACAGATACGCAGTATTTT
TRBD1 TRBJ2-7 NA TRBV28 CASSSGGTGVHEQYF TGTGCCAGCAGCTCCGGCGGGACAGGGGTCCACGAGCAGTACTTC
TRBD2 TRBJ2-3 NA TRBV6-5 CASSLGLALDTQYF TGTGCCAGCAGTTTGGGACTAGCATTAGATACGCAGTATTTT
NA TRBJ2-1 NA TRBV28 CASSFHNEQFF TGTGCCAGCAGTTTTCACAATGAGCAGTTCTTC
NA TRBJ1-6 once TRBV5-1 CASSPIYSYNSPLHF TGCGCCAGCAGCCCTATATACTCCTATAATTCACCCCTCCACTTT
TRBD1 TRBJ1-2 NA TRBV5-6 CASSRTGDYGYTF TGTGCCAGCAGTAGGACAGGGGACTATGGCTACACCTTC
NA TRBJ1-2 once TRBV5-6 CASTIGGDIYGYTF TGTGCCAGCACCATTGGGGGGGATATCTATGGCTACACCTTC
TRBD1 TRBJ1-1 NA TRBV6-5 CASLGETGNYTEAFF TGTGCCAGCTTGGGCGAGACAGGGAACTACACTGAAGCTTTCTTT
NA TRBJ1-5 NA TRBV5-1 CASSLMGAYSNQPQHF TGCGCCAGCAGCTTGATGGGGGCTTATAGCAATCAGCCCCAGCATTTT
NA TRBJ1-4 NA TRBV11-2 CASSLDRGNNEKLFF TGTGCCAGCAGCTTAGATAGAGGGAATAATGAAAAACTGTTTTTT
TRBD2 TRBJ2-1 NA TRBV5-1 CASGPGLAVDEQFF TGCGCCAGCGGACCGGGACTAGCAGTGGACGAGCAGTTCTTC